What follows is one T cell receptor beta chain and its context. Its antigen remains unknown. The CDR3 has 15 residues. The germline V gene encodes CDR1 SGHNT and CDR2 YYREEE (reference sequence). Between the trimmed V and J ends, which lost 4 bases and 1 base, there was a span of 12 bases. This record comes from a study of brain metastases from non-small cell lung cancer. Study observations and caveats: Expanded T-cell clones appeared in about 70% of brain metastases over primaries.

Here immunoSEQ multiplex PCR was the method, and the copy in TCRdb shows in-frame clones only, minus some. The sample lists roughly 3,000 clones, about four fifths seen once, with approximately 6.8% in the top ten. The clonotype was recovered from a donor at least 40 years old with non-small cell lung cancer. Sequencing was carried out using primary lung tumor tissue. This chain joins TRBV5-4 and TRBJ1-5; D unresolved. In DNA, the CDR3 is TGTGCCAGCAGCCCAAACCCCGGGAGCAATCAGCCCCAGCATTTT. Translated, it gives CASSPNPGSNQPQHF.